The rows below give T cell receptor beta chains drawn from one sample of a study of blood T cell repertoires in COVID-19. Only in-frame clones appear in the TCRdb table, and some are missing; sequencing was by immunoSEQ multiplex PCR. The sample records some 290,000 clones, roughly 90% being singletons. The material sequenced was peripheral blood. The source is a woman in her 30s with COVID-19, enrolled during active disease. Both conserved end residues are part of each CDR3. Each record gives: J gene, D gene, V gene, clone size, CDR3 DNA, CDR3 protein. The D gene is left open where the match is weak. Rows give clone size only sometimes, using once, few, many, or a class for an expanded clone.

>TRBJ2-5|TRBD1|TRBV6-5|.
TGTGCCAGCAGTTACTCAGGGACAGGGGCTTGGGAGACCCAGTACTTC
CASSYSGTGAWETQYF
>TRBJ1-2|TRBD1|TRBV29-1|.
TGCAGCGTCACGACAGGGCCGGGCTATGGCTACACCTTC
CSVTTGPGYGYTF
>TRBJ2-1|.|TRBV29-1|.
TGCAGCGTTGAAATTCCAGGGGTCAATGAGCAGTTCTTC
CSVEIPGVNEQFF
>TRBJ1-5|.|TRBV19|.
TGTGCCAGTAGTCCAAAGACCGTATGGGGCCCCCAGCATTTT
CASSPKTVWGPQHF
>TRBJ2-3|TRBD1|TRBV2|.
TGTGCCAGCCAAGACAGGGCCGTAACAGATACGCAGTATTTT
CASQDRAVTDTQYF
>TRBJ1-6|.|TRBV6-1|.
TGTGCCAGCAGTGAAGCGGTCTCAAGGGGATATAATTCACCCCTCCACTTT
CASSEAVSRGYNSPLHF
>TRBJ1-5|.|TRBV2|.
TGTGCCAGTACGGCAAATTTACAGGGAGTTAGCAATCAGCCCCAGCATTTT
CASTANLQGVSNQPQHF
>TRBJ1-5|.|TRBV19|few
TGTGCCAGTATGAAGGGGTGGGGCGGCAATCAGCCCCAGCATTTT
CASMKGWGGNQPQHF
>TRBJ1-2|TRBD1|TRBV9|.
TGTGCCAGCAGCATGAGACAGGGCGTAGGCTACACCTTC
CASSMRQGVGYTF
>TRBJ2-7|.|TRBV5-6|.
TGTGCCAGCAGTCATAACAGGGTACAGCAGTACTTC
CASSHNRVQQYF
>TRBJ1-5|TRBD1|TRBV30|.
TGTGCCTGGAGTGACAGGGGGAATCAGCCCCAGCATTTT
CAWSDRGNQPQHF
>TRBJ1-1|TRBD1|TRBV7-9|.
TGTGCCAGCAGCTCCACAGGGGGCCCACGGGAGAACACTGAAGCTTTCTTT
CASSSTGGPRENTEAFF
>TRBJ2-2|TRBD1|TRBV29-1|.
TGCAGCGTTCGCGTCCGACAGGGGGCTGACACCGGGGAGCTGTTTTTT
CSVRVRQGADTGELFF
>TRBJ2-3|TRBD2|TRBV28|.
TGTGCCAGCAGCACCAGCGGGAGGGGCACAGATACGCAGTATTTT
CASSTSGRGTDTQYF
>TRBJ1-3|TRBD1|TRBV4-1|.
TGCGCCAGCAGCCAAGGAGGGGACAGGGAGATCTTAAATGGAAACACCATATATTTT
CASSQGGDREILNGNTIYF
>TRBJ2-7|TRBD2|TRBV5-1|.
TGCGCCAGCAGCTTTACCGGGACTAGCGGGAGAGGAGGGTCCTACGAGCAGTACTTC
CASSFTGTSGRGGSYEQYF
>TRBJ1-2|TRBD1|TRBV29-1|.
TGCAGCGTTGTTATGGGACAGGGACTTGCTAACTATGGCTACACCTTC
CSVVMGQGLANYGYTF
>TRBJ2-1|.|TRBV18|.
TGTGCCAGCTCCCTCCAGAGGGAGTCGGAGTTCTTC
CASSLQRESEFF
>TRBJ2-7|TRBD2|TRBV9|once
TGTGCCAGCAGCGCGAGGGAGGGGCAGGCCCCCTACGAGCAGTACTTC
CASSAREGQAPYEQYF
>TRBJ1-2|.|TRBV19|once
TGTGCCAGTAGTGGGGACTCCGGAGGAGGCTACACCTTC
CASSGDSGGGYTF
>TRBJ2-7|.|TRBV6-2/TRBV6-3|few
TGTGCCAGCAGTTCGCCATCCAGGATAAACACCTACGAGCAGTACTTC
CASSSPSRINTYEQYF
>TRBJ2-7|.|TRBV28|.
TGTGCCAGCTCCGGGGTCCCTGGCTACGAGCAGTACTTC
CASSGVPGYEQYF
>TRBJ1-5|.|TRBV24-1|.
TGTGCCACCAGTACCTCTCGTCCTAACAGGGAATTAGAGCCCCAGCATTTT
CATSTSRPNRELEPQHF
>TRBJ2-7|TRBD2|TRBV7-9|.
TGTGCCAGCAGCTTTAAGACTAGCGGGAAGTTTCTCGAGCAGTACTTC
CASSFKTSGKFLEQYF
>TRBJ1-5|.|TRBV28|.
TGTGCCCACACCCAAGCCGGGGATGCTGACAATCAGCCCCAGCATTTT
CAHTQAGDADNQPQHF
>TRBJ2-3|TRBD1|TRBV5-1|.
TGCGCCAGCAGCCCTTGGGCGACAGGGGGCATAACAGATACGCAGTATTTT
CASSPWATGGITDTQYF
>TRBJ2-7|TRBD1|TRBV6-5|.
TGTGCCAGCAGTTACGGGTACAGGGGAACCGAGCAGTACTTC
CASSYGYRGTEQYF
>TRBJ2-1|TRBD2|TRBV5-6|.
TGTGCCAGCAGCTTGGTTGCGGGAGCTAATGAGCAGTTCTTC
CASSLVAGANEQFF
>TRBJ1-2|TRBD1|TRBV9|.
TGTGCCAGCAGGGGACAGGGGGCCGATGGCTACACCTTC
CASRGQGADGYTF